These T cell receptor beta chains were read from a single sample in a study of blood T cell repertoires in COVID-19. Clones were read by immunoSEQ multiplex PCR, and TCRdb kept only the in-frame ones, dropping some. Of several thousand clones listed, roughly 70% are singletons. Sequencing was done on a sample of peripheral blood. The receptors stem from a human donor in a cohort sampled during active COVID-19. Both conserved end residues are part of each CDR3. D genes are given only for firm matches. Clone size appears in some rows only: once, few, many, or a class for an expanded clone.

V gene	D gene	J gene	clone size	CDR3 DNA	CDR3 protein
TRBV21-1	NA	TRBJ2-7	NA	TGTGCCAGCAGCAAAATAGTTACAAGCGGGAGGTGCCACGAGCAGTACTTC	CASSKIVTSGRCHEQYF
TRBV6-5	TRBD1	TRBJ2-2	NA	TGTGCCAGCACGGGACAGGCGGACACCGGGGAGCTGTTTTTT	CASTGQADTGELFF
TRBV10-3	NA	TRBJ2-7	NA	TGTGCCATCAGTGAGTCGTGGAGGGCCGCCCACGAGCAGTACTTC	CAISESWRAAHEQYF
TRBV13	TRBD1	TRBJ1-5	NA	TGTGCCAGCAGTACAGGGGCAGGGAGCAATCAGCCCCAGCATTTT	CASSTGAGSNQPQHF
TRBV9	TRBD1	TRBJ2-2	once	TGTGCCCGCAGTGGACAGGGGGGGGGTACCGGGGAGCTGTTTTTT	CARSGQGGGTGELFF
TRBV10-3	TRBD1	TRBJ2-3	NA	TGTGCCATCAGTGAGTCGGGACAGGGGGAGACAGATACGCAGTATTTT	CAISESGQGETDTQYF
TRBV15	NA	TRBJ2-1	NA	TGTGCCACCAGCAGAGATAGAGGCGTGGAAGCAAACAATGAGCAGTTCTTC	CATSRDRGVEANNEQFF
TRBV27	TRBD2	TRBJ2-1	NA	TGTGCCAGCAGTTTATACGCCCTCGGGGGTAGCGGGGACTACAATGAGCAGTTCTTC	CASSLYALGGSGDYNEQFF
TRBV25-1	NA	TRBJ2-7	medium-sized	TGTGCCACCTCTTCGACAGAAGACTACGAGCAGTACTTC	CATSSTEDYEQYF
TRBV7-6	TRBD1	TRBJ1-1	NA	TGTGCCAGCAGCTTGGGGGACAGTGAAGCTTTCTTT	CASSLGDSEAFF
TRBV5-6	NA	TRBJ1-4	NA	TGTGCCAGCAGCTTGGGCGGCAGGGAAGGAGCCTATGAAAAACTGTTTTTT	CASSLGGREGAYEKLFF
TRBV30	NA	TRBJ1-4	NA	TGTGCCTGGAGTGTCGGTCGGGAAAAACTGTTTTTT	CAWSVGREKLFF
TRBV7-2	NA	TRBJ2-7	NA	TGTGCCAGCAGCTTAGGTCGGCAGGGGAGGCAGTACTTC	CASSLGRQGRQYF
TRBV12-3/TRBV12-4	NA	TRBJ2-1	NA	TGTGCCAGCACCGGTAGCAACAATGAGCAGTTCTTC	CASTGSNNEQFF
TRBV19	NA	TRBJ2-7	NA	TGTGCCAGTAGGGAACAGGGAGATGGCTCCTACGAGCAGTACTTC	CASREQGDGSYEQYF
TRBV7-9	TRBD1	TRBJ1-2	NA	TGTGCCAGCAGCTTAGACAGGGGGGGAATGACTAACTATGGCTACACCTTC	CASSLDRGGMTNYGYTF
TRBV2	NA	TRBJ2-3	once	TGTGCCAGCAGTGAAGCGCTTCCGGCAGGCGAAAGGACAGATACGCAGTATTTT	CASSEALPAGERTDTQYF
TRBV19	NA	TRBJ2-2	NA	TGTGCCAGTAGTATGTTAGGACAGAACCACGGGGAGCTGTTTTTT	CASSMLGQNHGELFF
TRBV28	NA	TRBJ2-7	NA	TGTGCCAGCAGTGGACCTCAGGGTGCCTACGAGCAGTACTTC	CASSGPQGAYEQYF
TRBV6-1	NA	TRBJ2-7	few	TGTGCCAGCAGTGAAGGTCCGGCGGCACTGACCTACGAGCAGTACTTC	CASSEGPAALTYEQYF
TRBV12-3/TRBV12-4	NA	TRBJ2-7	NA	TGTGCCAGCAGTTTTTTTTCGGGGAAGGAGCAGTACTTC	CASSFFSGKEQYF
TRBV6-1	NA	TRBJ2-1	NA	TGTGCCAGCAGTGACGGAGCGGAGGGGAATGAGCAGTTCTTC	CASSDGAEGNEQFF
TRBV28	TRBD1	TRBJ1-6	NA	TGTGCCAGCAGTTTGACAGGGTATAATTCACCCCTCCACTTT	CASSLTGYNSPLHF
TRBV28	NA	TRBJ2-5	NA	TGTGCCAGCAGTTGGGCTTTCCAAGAGACCCAGTACTTC	CASSWAFQETQYF
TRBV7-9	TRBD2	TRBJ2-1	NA	TGTGCCAGCAGCTTAGGGACTAGCGCACCAAACTACAATGAGCAGTTCTTC	CASSLGTSAPNYNEQFF
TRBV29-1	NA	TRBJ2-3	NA	TGCAGCGTTGAGCCTCGACAGGTCCGGTTGAGTACGCAGTATTTT	CSVEPRQVRLSTQYF
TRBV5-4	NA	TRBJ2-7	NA	TGTGCCAGCAGCTTGTATGGTAGCGGTCCCGGGGAGCAGTACTTC	CASSLYGSGPGEQYF
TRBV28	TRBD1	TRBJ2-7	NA	TGTGCCAGCAGTTCCCAGGACAGGGGGCTAGGAAGGGTAAGCTACGAGCAGTACTTC	CASSSQDRGLGRVSYEQYF
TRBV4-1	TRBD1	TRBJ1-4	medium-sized	TGCGCCAGCAGCGTTCCACCGGGACAGGGGGAGGAAAAACTGTTTTTT	CASSVPPGQGEEKLFF
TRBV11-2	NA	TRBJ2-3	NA	TGTGCCAGCAGCTTAAGAGCGGAGCGCACAGATACGCAGTATTTT	CASSLRAERTDTQYF
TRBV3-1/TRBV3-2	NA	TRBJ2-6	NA	TGTGCCAGCAGCCAAGATCGGGCAATCCAGGGCCCGGGGGCCAACGTCCTGACTTTC	CASSQDRAIQGPGANVLTF
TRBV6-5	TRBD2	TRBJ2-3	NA	TGTGCCACCCGGGAGGACGGAACAGATACGCAGTATTTT	CATREDGTDTQYF
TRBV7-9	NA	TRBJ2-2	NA	TGTGCCAGCGCCATTGCGACCGGGGAGCTGTTTTTT	CASAIATGELFF
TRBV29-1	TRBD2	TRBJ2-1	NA	TGCAGCGCTTCATCCCGGACTAGAAAAAGTGAGCAGTTCTTC	CSASSRTRKSEQFF
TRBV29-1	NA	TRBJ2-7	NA	TGCAGCGTTGAAAAGCCGGTCTCGAGAGGCTACGAGCAGTACTTC	CSVEKPVSRGYEQYF
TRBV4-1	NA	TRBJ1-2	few	TGCGCCAGCAGCCCCCTAATATTGCGCTCCCCCTCTAACTATGGCTACACCTTC	CASSPLILRSPSNYGYTF
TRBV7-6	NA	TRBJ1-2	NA	TGTGCCAGCAGCTCAGCCGCTCTAAGGGGCGGCGCTAACTATGGCTACACCTTC	CASSSAALRGGANYGYTF
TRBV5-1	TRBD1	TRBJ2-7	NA	TGCGCCAGCGCCAGGACAGGGTCCTACGAGCAGTACTTC	CASARTGSYEQYF
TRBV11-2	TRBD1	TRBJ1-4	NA	TGTGCCAGCAGCTTTCCGTCAGGGGGCTATGAAAAACTGTTTTTT	CASSFPSGGYEKLFF
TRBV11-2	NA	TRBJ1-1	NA	TGTGCCAGCAGCTTAGGGTTATTCGCGAAACACACTGAAGCTTTCTTT	CASSLGLFAKHTEAFF
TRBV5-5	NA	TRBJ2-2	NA	TGTGCCAGCAGCTCTCAGGGTAACACCGGGGAGCTGTTTTTT	CASSSQGNTGELFF
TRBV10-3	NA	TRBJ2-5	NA	TGTGCCATCAGTGAAAGCCTAAAAGAGACCCAGTACTTC	CAISESLKETQYF
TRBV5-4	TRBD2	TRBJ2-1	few	TGTGCCAGCAGCTTACAGGGACTAGCCCTGCGCGAGCAGTTCTTC	CASSLQGLALREQFF
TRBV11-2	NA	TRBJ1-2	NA	TGTGCCAGCAGCGAAGGGGGGGCTCTCTCTTATGGCTACACCTTC	CASSEGGALSYGYTF